The 13 T cell receptor beta chains given below trace back to one sample, sequenced in a study of blood T cell repertoires in COVID-19. The assay was immunoSEQ multiplex PCR, and TCRdb's table has in-frame clones only and misses some. The table records 250,000 or so clones, about four fifths of them present only once. The sequenced sample was peripheral blood. The source of these receptors is a man older than 75 with acute or convalescent COVID-19.

J is TRBJ1-1 and V is TRBV24-1, with D perhaps matching TRBD1 (6 bases). The V gene's germline CDR1 is KGHDR and CDR2 SFDVKD. V was pared by 0 bases and J by 0 bases, with 19 bases between. The CDR3 extends over 19 amino acids. In nucleotides, the CDR3 is TGTGCCACCAGTGATTTGCAAGGGACAAGGGAAGTCATGAACACTGAAGCTTTCTTT. Amino acids: CATSDLQGTREVMNTEAFF.

The chain is built from TRBV5-1 and TRBJ2-1, with 11 bases fitting TRBD2. Germline-derived CDR1 and CDR2 are SGHRS and YFSETQ. This CDR3 region has 13 residues. The V gene end was trimmed by 6 bases and the J gene end by 6 bases; junction bases not matched to a gene: 2. CDR3 DNA: TGCGCCAGCATGACTAGCGGGGTCAATGAGCAGTTCTTC. This translates into CASMTSGVNEQFF.

The rearrangement uses TRBV23-1 and TRBJ2-5; D might be TRBD1 (6 bases). TRBV23-1 is an open reading frame, and its role is uncertain. The CDR3 is 15 residues long. V lost 5 bases, J lost 2 bases, and 15 bases lay in between. This CDR3 is CASSSQGVPQETQYF. The CDR3 DNA is TGCGCCAGCAGTTCACAGGGTGTTCCGCAAGAGACCCAGTACTTC.

The V call is TRBV7-2, the J call TRBJ1-6; 11 bases match TRBD1. Germline lookup yields CDR1 SGHTA and CDR2 FQGNSA. Trimming at V came to 4 bases and at J to 10 bases, leaving 9 bases not matched to a gene. The CDR3 is 16 residues long. This CDR3 is CASSSGQGGRRSPLHF. CDR3 nucleotides: TGTGCCAGCAGCTCGGGACAGGGGGGAAGGAGATCACCCCTCCACTTT.

V is TRBV6-1 and J is TRBJ2-3; D gene unclear. The CDR3 loop spans 14 amino acids. The germline V gene encodes CDR1 MNHNS and CDR2 SASEGT. V lost 1 base, J lost 0 bases, and 5 bases lay in between. DNA of the CDR3: TGTGCCAGCAGTGAAGGTCCTAGCACAGATACGCAGTATTTT. It is translated as CASSEGPSTDTQYF.

V and J are TRBV11-2 and TRBJ2-7, with D unresolved. Germline CDR1 is SGHAT and CDR2 is FQNNGV. CDR3 size: 15 residues. V lost 2 bases to trimming and J lost 3 bases, with 14 bases between them. The CDR3 spells CASSLWPGIGYEQYF. DNA for the CDR3: TGTGCCAGCAGCTTATGGCCAGGTATCGGCTACGAGCAGTACTTC.

The rearrangement uses TRBV7-2 and TRBJ1-1; maybe TRBD1 (5 bases). Germline lookup yields CDR1 SGHTA and CDR2 FQGNSA. The CDR3 runs to 14 residues. V dropped 8 bases and J dropped 1 base, with 14 bases sitting between them. The CDR3 reads CASVRDFSNTEAFF. DNA of the CDR3: TGTGCCAGCGTAAGGGACTTTTCGAACACTGAAGCTTTCTTT.

The V call is TRBV20-1, the J call TRBJ2-5, with D tentatively TRBD2 (6 bases). CDR1 and CDR2 (germline): DFQATT, SNEGSKA (reference sequence). The CDR3 loop spans 11 amino acids. V was cut by 7 bases and J by 7 bases, with 13 bases left in between. The CDR3 loop reads CSVTWRGTQYF. The CDR3, as DNA: TGCAGTGTCACGTGGAGGGGGACCCAGTACTTC.

The rearrangement uses TRBV5-1 and TRBJ1-4; D uncertain. The V gene's germline CDR1 is SGHRS and CDR2 YFSETQ. The germline V and J ends were trimmed by 4 bases and 4 bases, with 8 bases remaining between them. The CDR3 consists of 13 residues. In DNA form, the CDR3 reads TGCGCCAGCAGCGCCGGTATTAATGAAAAACTGTTTTTT. Residues: CASSAGINEKLFF. Drawing the rest from reference TRBV5-1 and TRBJ1-4, the complete variable domain is KAGVTQTPRYLIKTRGQQVTLSCSPISGHRSVSWYQQTPGQGLQFLFEYFSETQRNKGNFPGRFSGRQFSNSRSEMNVSTLELGDSALYLCASSAGINEKLFFGSGTQLSVL.

The genes are TRBV12-3 or TRBV12-4 and TRBJ1-2; D is unresolved. V lost 6 bases to trimming and J lost 6 bases, with 14 bases between them. The length of the CDR3 is 13 residues. The DNA for the CDR3 is TGTGCCAGCAGCTTCTCGCAGACTAATGGCTACACCTTC. Translation gives CASSFSQTNGYTF.

The chain uses TRBV5-1 and TRBJ1-1, with TRBD1 as a possible D gene (6 bases). The CDR3 covers 14 residues. Trimming stripped 5 bases from V and 0 bases from J, with 11 bases between. CDR1 and CDR2 from the germline V gene are SGHRS and YFSETQ. CDR3 loop: CASRMDSMNTEAFF. For the CDR3, the DNA is TGCGCCAGCAGGATGGACAGCATGAACACTGAAGCTTTCTTT. The entire variable domain, with the rest obtained from reference TRBV5-1 and TRBJ1-1, is as follows: KAGVTQTPRYLIKTRGQQVTLSCSPISGHRSVSWYQQTPGQGLQFLFEYFSETQRNKGNFPGRFSGRQFSNSRSEMNVSTLELGDSALYLCASRMDSMNTEAFFGQGTRLTVV.

The chain couples TRBV5-1 to TRBJ1-1, with 8 bases identical to TRBD1. The V and J ends lost 6 bases and 5 bases, in that order; junction bases with no gene match: 9. Germline CDR1 reads SGHRS; CDR2 reads YFSETQ. The CDR3 is made up of 14 amino acids. In nucleotides, the CDR3 is TGCGCCAGCAACGACAGGGGCCCCGGGACTGAAGCTTTCTTT. Amino acid sequence: CASNDRGPGTEAFF.

This chain uses TRBV30 with TRBJ2-7, with 10 bases that match TRBD1. Germline assignment: CDR1 GTSNPN and CDR2 SVGIG (reference sequence). Trimming removed 2 bases from V and 5 bases from J; junction bases left unmatched: 9. This CDR3 contains 15 residues. CDR3 nucleotides: TGTGCCTGGAGTCCCGGGACAGGGGCCCCCCACGAGCAGTACTTC. It translates to CAWSPGTGAPHEQYF.